The 24 T cell receptor beta chains in this list originate from one sample, sequenced in a study of graft-versus-host responses after intestinal transplantation (dated by TCRdb to the early 2020s). Libraries were made using the immunoSEQ multiplex PCR assay. The immuneACCESS repertoire file appears here via TCRdb, limited to in-frame rearrangements. These files lack a portion of the clones; in checked studies, under half of the deficit traces to unresolved V genes, and the cause of the others is not known. The sample contains 65,000 to 100,000 clones, around 93% of them found a single time. The ten largest clones take up roughly 0.44% of the sample. The time point label here, explained by the study, means: cells obtained before transplantation from donor or recipient. Their antigen targets remain unknown. The material sequenced was unstimulated CD8+ T cells sorted from spleen or lymph node cells, taken before transplant. These receptors came from a human donor who was the organ donor for an intestinal transplant.

The chain links TRBV6-5 to TRBJ2-7; 8 bases agree with TRBD1. This CDR3 spans 12 amino acids. Trimming took 5 bases from V and 5 from J; bases not matched to a gene: 2. The germline gives CDR1 MNHEY, CDR2 SVGAGI. The CDR3 sequence: CASSRGQDEQYF. CDR3 DNA: TGTGCCAGCAGTAGGGGACAGGACGAGCAGTACTTC.

V gene TRBV7-8 combines with J gene TRBJ1-1; D is possibly TRBD1 (5 bases). Looked up from germline, CDR1 is SGHVS and CDR2 is FQNEAQ. Trimming stripped 6 bases from V and 2 bases from J, with 16 bases between. The CDR3 sequence is 15 residues long. The CDR3 coding sequence is TGTGCCAGCAGTTTCGTCGGGGGGATTAACACTGAAGCTTTCTTT. As protein: CASSFVGGINTEAFF.

The chain links TRBV15 to TRBJ2-5; D may be TRBD2 (5 bases). The J call could be wrong; TRBJ2-7 is a better fit for the DNA end. CDR1 is LNHNV, CDR2 YYDKDF, per germline (reference sequence). This CDR3 is built from 13 residues. CDR3 region: CATSRLRGDEQYF. In DNA form, the CDR3 reads TGTGCCACCAGCAGACTACGGGGTGACGAGCAGTACTTC.

Written as DNA, the CDR3 is TGTGCCAGCAGCGTAAGCGGGGGGGCAGATACGCAGTATTTT. Protein sequence: CASSVSGGADTQYF. J is TRBJ2-3 and V is TRBV9; 10 nucleotides line up with TRBD2. CDR3 length equals 14 residues. J lost 4 bases, V lost 1 base, and 0 bases had no gene match. The germline V gene has CDR1 SGDLS and CDR2 YYNGEE.

CDR3 loop: CASSQDPGTGNTIYF. CDR3 nucleotides: TGCGCCAGCAGCCAAGATCCAGGTACTGGAAACACCATATATTTT. The rearrangement uses TRBV4-3 and TRBJ1-3; D is unclear. CDR1 is LGHNA and CDR2 is YSLEER in the germline V gene. The CDR3 runs to 15 residues. The V and J ends lost 0 bases and 2 bases respectively, with 8 bases between them.

The chain recombines TRBV7-8 with TRBJ2-1; 13 bases match TRBD2. With 5 bases clipped from V and 10 bases from J, the junction kept 11 bases outside the gene matches. CDR1 is SGHVS and CDR2 is FQNEAQ in the germline V gene. The CDR3 is made up of 16 amino acids. CDR3: CASSRRLAGGQVEQFF. The CDR3 DNA is TGTGCCAGCAGCAGACGACTAGCGGGGGGACAGGTCGAGCAGTTCTTC.

This rearrangement joins TRBV4-3 to TRBJ2-5; D possibly corresponds to TRBD2 (5 bases). Germline lookup yields CDR1 LGHNA and CDR2 YSLEER. V lost 0 bases, J lost 3 bases, and 8 bases lay in between. The CDR3 is 14 amino acids. The CDR3 is CASSQDMREETQYF. The CDR3, as DNA: TGCGCCAGCAGCCAAGATATGAGGGAAGAGACCCAGTACTTC.

This clone has a single count. The chain has TRBV6-1 and TRBJ1-1; 7 bases map to TRBD1. The length of the CDR3 is 15 residues. The junction had 8 bases not matched to a gene; V was cut back by 6 bases and J by 1 base. CDR1 is MNHNS, CDR2 SASEGT, per germline. The CDR3 DNA reads TGTGCCAGCAGCCGGTCAGGGGACAGGAACACTGAAGCTTTCTTT. It translates to CASSRSGDRNTEAFF.

This chain uses TRBV4-3 with TRBJ2-2; TRBD1 aligns across 8 bases. The CDR3 runs to 17 residues. CDR1 is LGHNA and CDR2 is YSLEER in the germline V gene. The trim removed 3 bases at V and 3 bases at J, leaving 9 bases unmatched. The CDR3 spells CASSQYSGGADTGELFF. CDR3 DNA sequence: TGCGCCAGCAGCCAGTATTCAGGGGGCGCGGACACCGGGGAGCTGTTTTTT.

This chain uses TRBV7-9 with TRBJ2-3, with a weak D call TRBD2 (5 bases). V gave up 6 bases and J gave up 6 bases, with 25 bases separating them. CDR1 is SEHNR, CDR2 FQNEAQ, per germline (reference sequence). The CDR3 is made up of 17 amino acids. The CDR3 region is CASSSVYGGLDQDTQYF. Here the CDR3 DNA reads TGTGCCAGCAGTAGCGTGTATGGCGGTCTCGACCAGGATACGCAGTATTTT. The full variable domain, completed using reference TRBV7-9 and TRBJ2-3, is DTGVSQNPRHKITKRGQNVTFRCDPISEHNRLYWYRQTLGQGPEFLTYFQNEAQLEKSRLLSDRFSAERPKGSFSTLEIQRTEQGDSAMYLCASSSVYGGLDQDTQYFGPGTRLTVL.

The genes are TRBV7-2 and TRBJ2-7, with TRBD2 matching 11 bases. The CDR3 has 14 amino acids. Germline trimming cut 5 bases from V and 5 bases from J; bases unmatched to any gene: 5. Germline-derived CDR1 and CDR2 are SGHTA and FQGNSA. CDR3 amino acids: CASSPGTSGHEQYF. The CDR3 region has the DNA TGTGCCAGCAGCCCAGGGACTAGCGGCCACGAGCAGTACTTC. The full variable domain, completed using reference TRBV7-2 and TRBJ2-7, is GAGVSQSPSNKVTEKGKDVELRCDPISGHTALYWYRQSLGQGLEFLIYFQGNSAPDKSGLPSDRFSAERTGGSVSTLTIQRTQQEDSAVYLCASSPGTSGHEQYFGPGTRLTVT.

This chain connects TRBV7-9 to TRBJ1-5; TRBD1 matches at 8 bases. This CDR3 is 16 amino acids long. Germline loops: CDR1 SEHNR, CDR2 FQNEAQ (reference sequence). The J segment lost 5 bases and the V segment lost 4 bases, leaving 10 bases of the junction unmatched. The CDR3 region is CASSSSGTGFDQPQHF. The CDR3 DNA sequence: TGTGCCAGCAGCTCTTCCGGGACAGGTTTCGATCAGCCCCAGCATTTT. Full variable domain (outside the CDR3, taken from reference TRBV7-9 and TRBJ1-5): DTGVSQNPRHKITKRGQNVTFRCDPISEHNRLYWYRQTLGQGPEFLTYFQNEAQLEKSRLLSDRFSAERPKGSFSTLEIQRTEQGDSAMYLCASSSSGTGFDQPQHFGDGTRLSIL.

This sequence joins TRBV7-9 and TRBJ2-5; perhaps TRBD2 as D (6 bases). Between the trimmed V and J ends, which lost 3 bases and 4 bases, there was a span of 12 bases. The CDR3 is 14 residues long. The germline V gene encodes CDR1 SEHNR and CDR2 FQNEAQ (reference sequence). CDR3 amino acids: CASSLPGVRETQYF. The CDR3 nucleotides read TGTGCCAGCAGCTTGCCGGGGGTTAGAGAGACCCAGTACTTC.

V gene TRBV23-1 combines with J gene TRBJ1-5; 9 nucleotides line up with TRBD1. TRBV23-1 is flagged as an ORF with uncertain function. V was pared by 4 bases and J by 4 bases, with 11 bases of the junction left unmatched. The CDR3 runs 17 residues. The CDR3 here is CASSLRPGTGRNQPQHF. In DNA form, the CDR3 reads TGCGCCAGCAGTCTACGGCCTGGGACAGGGAGAAATCAGCCCCAGCATTTT.

The chain joins TRBV7-2 to TRBJ2-7; 8 positions agree with TRBD1. The germline CDR1 and CDR2 sequences are SGHTA and FQGNSA. The ends lost 3 bases at V and 2 bases at J; junction bases unmatched: 3. This CDR3 is 14 amino acids long. The CDR3 loop is CASSFGTGTYEQYF. CDR3 DNA sequence: TGTGCCAGCAGCTTCGGGACAGGAACCTACGAGCAGTACTTC.

The genes are TRBV4-3 and TRBJ2-1; 9 bases match TRBD2. This CDR3 is built from 17 residues. V dropped 1 base and J dropped 8; count of bases not matched to a gene: 12. Germline V gene sequence: CDR1 LGHNA, CDR2 YSLEER. CDR3 sequence reads: CASSQGPGLATWDEQFF. CDR3 DNA: TGCGCCAGCAGCCAAGGACCCGGACTAGCGACCTGGGATGAGCAGTTCTTC.

This chain connects TRBV27 to TRBJ1-2; 8 bases map to TRBD1. The V gene's germline CDR1 is MNHEY and CDR2 SMNVEV (reference sequence). The CDR3 length is 15 residues. The V gene end was trimmed by 6 bases and the J gene end by 4 bases; junction bases not matched to a gene: 10. The CDR3 coding sequence is TGTGCCAGCAGCCTTTCGCAGGGGGCCCTCTATGGCTACACCTTC. This gives the protein CASSLSQGALYGYTF.

This clone showed up just once. This chain uses TRBV9 with TRBJ2-1; D is ambiguous. This CDR3 has 13 residues. The V and J ends lost 0 bases and 7 bases respectively, with 8 bases between them. CDR1 is SGDLS, CDR2 YYNGEE, per germline. As DNA, the CDR3 is TGTGCCAGCAGCGTAGGATCCGGGAATGAGCAGTTCTTC. It yields the protein CASSVGSGNEQFF.

The chain recombines TRBV27 with TRBJ1-2; TRBD1 agrees at 7 bases. CDR1 is MNHEY and CDR2 is SMNVEV in the germline V gene (reference sequence). The CDR3 spans 13 residues. The junction had 2 bases not matched to a gene; V was cut back by 0 bases and J by 7 bases. CDR3 coding DNA: TGTGCCAGCAGTTTATCGACAGGGAGTGGCTACACCTTC. Residues: CASSLSTGSGYTF.

The V and J genes are TRBV4-3 and TRBJ2-6; 11 bases align to TRBD1. The CDR3 sequence is 13 residues long. The ends lost 3 bases at V and 19 bases at J; junction bases unmatched: 8. CDR1 and CDR2 from the germline V gene are LGHNA and YSLEER. CDR3 bases: TGCGCCAGCAGCCACACAATAGGACAGGGGGCAACTTTC. Translated, it gives CASSHTIGQGATF.

The chain joins TRBV29-1 to TRBJ1-3; no clear D. The ends were cut back, 6 bases at V and 2 bases at J, with 14 bases in the middle. The CDR3 length is 14 residues. The germline gives CDR1 SQVTM, CDR2 ANQGSEA. This CDR3 is CSVNTAGPGNTIYF. CDR3 coding DNA: TGCAGCGTCAACACTGCGGGTCCTGGAAACACCATATATTTT.

CDR3 sequence reads: CASRTGGGNQPQHF. DNA of the CDR3: TGTGCCAGCCGCACAGGGGGCGGCAATCAGCCCCAGCATTTT. The chain employs TRBV27 and TRBJ1-5; 9 bases align to TRBD1. Germline CDR1 reads MNHEY; CDR2 reads SMNVEV (reference sequence). V gave up 8 bases and J gave up 2 bases; unmatched junction bases: 4. The CDR3 spans 14 residues.

This rearrangement joins TRBV5-5 to TRBJ1-4, with 9 bases lining up with TRBD1. The CDR3 has 15 amino acids. CDR1 and CDR2 from the germline V gene are SGHKS and YYEKEE (reference sequence). Trimming at V came to 4 bases and at J to 7 bases, leaving 8 bases not matched to a gene. CDR3: CASSTSGTGTEKLFF. CDR3 coding DNA: TGTGCCAGCAGCACCTCCGGGACAGGGACTGAAAAACTGTTTTTT.

This clone was picked up one time. The DNA for the CDR3 is TGTGCCAGCAGCTTAGCGGGGGGGATGGATGAAAAACTGTTTTTT. Translated, it gives CASSLAGGMDEKLFF. The chain carries TRBV7-9 and TRBJ1-4; TRBD1 is a possible D gene (5 bases). Germline CDR1 SEHNR, CDR2 FQNEAQ (reference sequence). There are 15 residues in the CDR3. Trimming cost V 0 bases and J 6 bases, with 11 bases left between them.